Presented here are 10 T cell receptor beta chains from one specimen sequenced in a study of T cell changes during pregnancy in multiple sclerosis. The method was immunoSEQ multiplex PCR; TCRdb's version includes in-frame clones alone and lacks a portion of them. The sample lists around 61,000 clones; around 87% were seen once. Specimen: peripheral blood from another person, used as feeder cells. The source of these receptors is a human donor whose cells served as feeder cells for cultures in a pregnancy study.

This chain joins TRBV9 and TRBJ2-3; D remains unclear. The V end lost 4 bases, the J end lost 2 bases, and 5 bases lay between the germline ends. This CDR3 has 12 residues. CDR1 and CDR2 (germline): SGDLS, YYNGEE. Here the CDR3 DNA reads TGTGCCAGCAGCCTCTACACAGATACGCAGTATTTT. Translating it yields CASSLYTDTQYF.

CDR3: CASSQELSPGSSTDTQYF. The CDR3 DNA follows: TGCGCCAGCAGCCAAGAACTCTCCCCGGGGTCGAGCACAGATACGCAGTATTTT. The V call is TRBV4-1, the J call TRBJ2-3; TRBD2 might be the D (5 bases). CDR3 length: 18 amino acids. Germline lookup yields CDR1 MGHRA and CDR2 YSYEKL. Deletions cut 0 bases from V and 0 bases from J, with 16 bases between.

This chain links TRBV2 with TRBJ2-1; TRBD2 matches at 14 bases. The V segment lost 6 bases and the J segment 4 bases; nucleotides outside the gene matches: 11. The CDR3 extends over 18 amino acids. Germline V CDR1 and CDR2: SNHLY, FYNNEI. The CDR3 here is CASSPGGLAGVGYNEQFF. The CDR3 coding sequence is TGTGCCAGCAGCCCAGGGGGACTAGCGGGGGTAGGGTACAATGAGCAGTTCTTC.

The J gene is TRBJ1-2, the V gene TRBV28; D gene uncertain. The ends were cut back, 2 bases at V and 4 bases at J, with 5 bases in the middle. Germline V gene lookup returns CDR1 MDHEN and CDR2 SYDVKM. The CDR3 totals 12 residues. The CDR3: CASSLEFYGYTF. The DNA for the CDR3 is TGTGCCAGCAGTTTAGAATTCTATGGCTACACCTTC.

This clone was detected only once. The DNA of the CDR3 is TGTGCCAGCAGTTACTCGATCTGGGGAACTAATGAAAAACTGTTTTTT. The encoded protein is CASSYSIWGTNEKLFF. This rearrangement joins TRBV6-5 to TRBJ1-4; D gene ambiguous. The CDR3 is made up of 16 amino acids. CDR1 is MNHEY and CDR2 is SVGAGI in the germline V gene. V was clipped by 0 bases and J by 1 base, with 9 bases between them.

The chain couples TRBV29-1 to TRBJ2-1, with 8 positions matching TRBD1. The V gene end was trimmed by 7 bases and the J gene end by 10 bases; junction bases not matched to a gene: 6. Germline CDR1 reads SQVTM; CDR2 reads ANQGSEA. This CDR3 has 11 residues. Here the CDR3 reads CSAKQGDEQFF. CDR3 nucleotides: TGCAGCGCCAAACAGGGGGACGAGCAGTTCTTC.

The gene calls are TRBV10-3 and TRBJ2-2; D possibly corresponds to TRBD1 (5 bases). This CDR3 has 14 residues. The germline V and J ends were trimmed by 4 bases and 3 bases, with 9 bases remaining between them. Germline CDR1 ENHRY, CDR2 SYGVKD. The CDR3 nucleotides read TGTGCCATCAGTGTAGACAGAGACACCGGGGAGCTGTTTTTT. This sequence encodes CAISVDRDTGELFF.

This chain joins TRBV5-1 and TRBJ2-4; 9 bases map to TRBD2. Germline CDR1 and CDR2: SGHRS and YFSETQ. The CDR3 spans 14 residues. With V trimmed by 4 bases and J by 12 bases, 11 bases remained unmatched. DNA for the CDR3: TGCGCCAGCAGCCTGAGCGGGGGGCGCGATCATCAGTACTTC. This sequence encodes CASSLSGGRDHQYF.

Regarding this clone: Germline is not matched at one junction end, which may reflect a read error. The chain uses TRBV7-7 and TRBJ2-1; 9 bases align to TRBD2. Germline CDR1 SSHAT, CDR2 FNYEAQ (reference sequence). There are 13 residues in the CDR3. CDR3 nucleotide sequence: TGTGCTAGCAGCTTAGCCGCGGGAGGGGAGCAGTTCTTC. Its protein product is CASSLAAGGEQFF.

The V call is TRBV5-6, the J call TRBJ2-5; 10 bases are shared with TRBD1. This CDR3 spans 15 amino acids. After removal of 4 bases from V and 11 bases from J, the junction contained 14 bases not matched to a gene. CDR1 is SGHDT and CDR2 is YYEEEE in the germline V gene. The CDR3 bases are TGTGCCAGCAGCCGTCCGGGGACAGGGGCCTGGGAGCAGTACTTC. Its translation: CASSRPGTGAWEQYF.